The entry that follows covers one T cell receptor (beta chain) sequence. The data were taken from a study of blood T cell repertoires in COVID-19. Study context: T cells, B-cell-depleted T cells, or PBMCs provided the cDNA or gDNA that served as material.

The CDR3 is 13 amino acids. Trimming cost V 6 bases and J 5 bases; bases outside gene matches: 6. CDR1 is MNHEY, CDR2 SVGAGI, per germline. Libraries were prepared by immunoSEQ multiplex PCR; TCRdb keeps only in-frame clonotypes and omits some of them. The table includes roughly 80,000 clones, 75% to 90% detected once. The chain employs TRBV6-5 and TRBJ2-7; 8 bases line up with TRBD1. This clonotype originated in a man in his fifties or sixties with active or convalescent COVID-19. The sequenced sample consisted of peripheral blood. CDR3 region: CASRIHRGNEQYF. For the CDR3, the DNA is TGTGCCAGCAGAATCCACAGGGGGAACGAGCAGTACTTC.